This TCR beta chain appears in the sequencing data of a study of T cell responses to AZD1222 COVID-19 vaccine. Germline V gene lookup returns CDR1 LNHDA and CDR2 SQIVND (reference sequence). V shed 3 bases and J 1 base; nucleotides not matched to a gene: 5. The CDR3 has 16 residues. Study-wide results and limits: Rises in breadth and depth of Spike-specific TCRs came after two AZD1222 doses. Clonal diversity may have been underestimated, and the donors were mostly white British, with more females than males. Regions 160-218 and 743-854 held dominance among vaccine-associated CD4 TCRs, which spanned spike.

On this clone: Its antigen is still unknown.

Here immunoSEQ multiplex PCR was the method, and the copy in TCRdb shows in-frame clones only, minus some. The table lists roughly 70,000 clones, roughly nine tenths of them singletons, with roughly 1.3% in the top ten. The source is an adult who received the AZD1222 COVID-19 vaccine. The chain is built from TRBV19 and TRBJ1-5; TRBD1 agrees at 8 bases. Material: peripheral blood, obtained 28 days after the second AZD1222 dose. As DNA, the CDR3 is TGTGCCAGTAGTATGGGACGACAGGGGAGCAATCAGCCCCAGCATTTT. It encodes CASSMGRQGSNQPQHF.